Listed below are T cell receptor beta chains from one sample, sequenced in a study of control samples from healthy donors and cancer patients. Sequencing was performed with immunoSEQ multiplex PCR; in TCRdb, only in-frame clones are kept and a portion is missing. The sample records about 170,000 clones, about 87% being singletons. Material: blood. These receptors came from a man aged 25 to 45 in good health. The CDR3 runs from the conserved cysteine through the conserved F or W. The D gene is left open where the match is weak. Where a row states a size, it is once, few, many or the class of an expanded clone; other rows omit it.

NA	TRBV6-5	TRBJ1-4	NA	CAWGNEKLFF	TGTGCTTGGGGTAATGAAAAACTGTTTTTT
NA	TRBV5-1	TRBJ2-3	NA	CASSLVMAMSTDTQYF	TGCGCCAGCAGCTTGGTTATGGCGATGAGCACAGATACGCAGTATTTT
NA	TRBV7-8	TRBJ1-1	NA	CASSLVSGNTEAFF	TGTGCCAGCAGCTTAGTTTCGGGGAACACTGAAGCTTTCTTT
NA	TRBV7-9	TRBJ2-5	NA	CASSYKETQYF	TGTGCCAGCAGCTACAAAGAGACCCAGTACTTC
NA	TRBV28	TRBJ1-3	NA	CASSSNRAGIYF	TGTGCCAGCAGTTCTAATAGGGCAGGCATATATTTT
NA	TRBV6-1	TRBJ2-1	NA	CASSEGSAKYEQFF	TGTGCCAGCAGTGAAGGGTCAGCCAAATATGAGCAGTTCTTC
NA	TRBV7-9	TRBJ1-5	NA	CASSLEGQPQHF	TGTGCCAGCAGCCTAGAAGGTCAGCCCCAGCATTTT
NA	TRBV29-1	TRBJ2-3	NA	CSVGELGPSTDTQYF	TGCAGCGTTGGGGAGTTGGGCCCTAGCACAGATACGCAGTATTTT
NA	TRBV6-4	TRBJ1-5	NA	CASSAGDHQPQHF	TGTGCCAGCAGTGCCGGGGATCATCAGCCCCAGCATTTT
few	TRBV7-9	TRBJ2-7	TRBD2	CASSLREVSYEQYF	TGTGCCAGCAGCTTGCGGGAGGTCTCCTACGAGCAGTACTTC
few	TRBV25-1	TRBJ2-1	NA	CASSESLSSYNEQFF	TGTGCCAGCAGTGAATCCCTTAGCTCCTACAATGAGCAGTTCTTC
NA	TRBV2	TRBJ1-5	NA	CAGSQGGGLQPQHF	TGTGCCGGCAGCCAAGGGGGGGGTCTTCAGCCCCAGCATTTT
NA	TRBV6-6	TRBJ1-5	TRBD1	CASSFVGQGGQPQHF	TGTGCCAGCAGTTTTGTAGGACAGGGTGGTCAGCCCCAGCATTTT
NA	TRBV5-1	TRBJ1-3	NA	CASREPSGNTIYF	TGCGCCAGCAGAGAGCCCTCTGGAAACACCATATATTTT
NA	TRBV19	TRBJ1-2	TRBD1	CASRGTALNYGYTF	TGTGCCAGTCGGGGGACAGCACTTAACTATGGCTACACCTTC
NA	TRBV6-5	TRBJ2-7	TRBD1	CASSFGTGGAEQYF	TGTGCCAGCAGTTTCGGGACAGGGGGCGCCGAGCAGTACTTC
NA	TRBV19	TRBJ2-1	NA	CASTPTGINEQFF	TGTGCCAGTACCCCGACAGGTATCAATGAGCAGTTCTTC
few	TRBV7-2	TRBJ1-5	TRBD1	CASAMGTGRNQPQHF	TGTGCCAGCGCCATGGGGACAGGGCGTAATCAGCCCCAGCATTTT
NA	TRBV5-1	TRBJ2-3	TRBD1	CASSFPETGQSTDTQYF	TGCGCCAGCAGCTTCCCTGAAACGGGACAGAGCACAGATACGCAGTATTTT
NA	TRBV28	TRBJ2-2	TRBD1	CASRTAGTGGRTGELFF	TGTGCCAGCAGAACGGCCGGGACAGGGGGAAGGACCGGGGAGCTGTTTTTT
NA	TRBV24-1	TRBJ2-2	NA	CATSDFLPNRPGTGELFF	TGTGCCACCAGTGATTTCCTACCGAACCGACCCGGCACCGGGGAGCTGTTTTTT
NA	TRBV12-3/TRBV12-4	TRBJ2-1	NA	CASSLTYNEQFF	TGTGCCAGCAGTCTCACCTACAATGAGCAGTTCTTC
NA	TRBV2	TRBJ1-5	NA	CASRWEGSQPQHF	TGTGCCAGCCGGTGGGAGGGTTCTCAGCCCCAGCATTTT
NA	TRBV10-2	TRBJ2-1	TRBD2	CASREGTSEYNEQFF	TGCGCCAGCAGGGAGGGGACTAGCGAATACAATGAGCAGTTCTTC
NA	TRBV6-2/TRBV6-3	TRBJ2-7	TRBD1	CASSTRTGMREQYF	TGTGCCAGCAGTACCCGGACAGGGATGCGCGAGCAGTACTTC
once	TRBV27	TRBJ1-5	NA	CASSGGRGQPQHF	TGTGCCAGCAGCGGGGGGAGAGGCCAGCCCCAGCATTTT
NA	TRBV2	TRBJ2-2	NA	CASNSDGSNTGELFF	TGTGCCAGCAACTCTGACGGGTCCAACACCGGGGAGCTGTTTTTT
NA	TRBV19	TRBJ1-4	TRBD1	CASSRSGTGNEKLFF	TGTGCCAGTAGCCGTTCCGGGACAGGGAATGAAAAACTGTTTTTT
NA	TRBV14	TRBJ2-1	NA	CASSPPVQGYYNEQFF	TGTGCCAGCAGCCCTCCTGTCCAGGGGTACTACAATGAGCAGTTCTTC
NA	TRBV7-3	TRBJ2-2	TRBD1	CASSRITGVAAGELFF	TGTGCCAGCAGCCGGATTACAGGGGTGGCGGCCGGGGAGCTGTTTTTT
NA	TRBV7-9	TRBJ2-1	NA	CASSFTGPANNEQFF	TGTGCCAGCAGCTTTACAGGACCCGCTAACAATGAGCAGTTCTTC
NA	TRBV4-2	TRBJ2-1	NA	CASSPTGTAGGQNEQFF	TGTGCCAGCAGCCCCACCGGGACCGCGGGGGGACAGAATGAGCAGTTCTTC
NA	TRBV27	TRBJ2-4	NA	CASSFAGENIQYF	TGTGCCAGCAGTTTCGCAGGGGAAAACATTCAGTACTTC
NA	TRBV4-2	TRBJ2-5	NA	CASSQDGGGSETQYF	TGTGCCAGCAGCCAAGATGGGGGGGGCTCAGAGACCCAGTACTTC
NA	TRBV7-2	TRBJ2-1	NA	CASSLAPAGRPHNEQFF	TGTGCCAGCAGCTTAGCTCCCGCGGGGAGGCCCCACAATGAGCAGTTCTTC
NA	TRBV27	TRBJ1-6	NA	CASTLGGASSYNSPLHF	TGTGCCAGCACCCTGGGGGGGGCGAGCTCCTATAATTCACCCCTCCACTTT
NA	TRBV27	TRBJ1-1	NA	CASSSWDLPEAFF	TGTGCCAGCAGTTCTTGGGACCTTCCCGAAGCTTTCTTT
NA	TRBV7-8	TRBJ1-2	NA	CASSQEAGTTYGYTF	TGTGCCAGCAGCCAAGAGGCCGGGACAACCTATGGCTACACCTTC
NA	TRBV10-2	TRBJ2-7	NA	CASLGAPPYEQYF	TGCGCCAGCCTGGGGGCCCCTCCCTACGAGCAGTACTTC
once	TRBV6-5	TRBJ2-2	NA	CASSYYPERVTGELFF	TGTGCCAGCAGTTACTACCCGGAGAGGGTAACCGGGGAGCTGTTTTTT
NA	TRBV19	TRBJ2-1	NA	CASRTRRVGSYNEQFF	TGTGCCAGTAGGACACGACGGGTGGGATCCTACAATGAGCAGTTCTTC
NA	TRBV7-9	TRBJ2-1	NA	CASSLGGSGEQFF	TGTGCCAGCAGCTTAGGGGGTAGTGGTGAGCAGTTCTTC
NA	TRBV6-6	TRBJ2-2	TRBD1	CASSSGTGIGAGELFF	TGTGCCAGCAGTTCCGGGACAGGGATTGGCGCCGGGGAGCTGTTTTTT
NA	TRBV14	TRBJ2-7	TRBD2	CASSPRGLNEQYF	TGTGCCAGCAGCCCGCGGGGGTTAAACGAGCAGTACTTC
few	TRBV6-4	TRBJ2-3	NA	CASSDSGSDTQYF	TGTGCCAGCAGTGACTCAGGGTCAGATACGCAGTATTTT
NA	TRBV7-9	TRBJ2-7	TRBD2	CASSLGLAGDEQYF	TGTGCCAGCAGCTTGGGACTAGCGGGAGACGAGCAGTACTTC
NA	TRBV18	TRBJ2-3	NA	CASSPKGDTQYF	TGTGCCAGCTCACCAAAGGGAGATACGCAGTATTTT
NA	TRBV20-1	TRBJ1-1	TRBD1	CSASGKTGGNTEAFF	TGCAGTGCTAGTGGGAAAACAGGGGGAAACACTGAAGCTTTCTTT
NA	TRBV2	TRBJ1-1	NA	CASSGSEGGVFF	TGTGCCAGCAGCGGGTCGGAAGGGGGTGTTTTCTTT
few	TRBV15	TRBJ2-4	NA	CATSKSAGLENIQYF	TGTGCCACCAGCAAGAGTGCAGGGCTTGAAAACATTCAGTACTTC
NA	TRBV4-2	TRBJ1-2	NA	CASSQEEGDNYGYTF	TGTGCCAGCAGCCAAGAGGAGGGAGACAACTATGGCTACACCTTC